This TCR beta chain appears in the sequencing data of a study of cytomegalovirus exposure and HLA in healthy donors. Study-level findings and limits: The CMV antigen specificity of a few CMV-associated chains was confirmed through in vitro analysis. An analysis that was carried out later associated some 17,000 TCR beta sequences with HLA alleles at 0.05 false discovery rate. A later examination showed that TCR association rates differed by HLA locus, with DRB1 most and HLA-C fewest.

V was pared by 4 bases and J by 3 bases, with 3 bases of the junction left unmatched. Germline lookup yields CDR1 MNHNY and CDR2 SVGAGI (reference sequence). The CDR3 is 14 amino acids. The primer mix had 60 Vbeta and 13 Jbeta primers. Data came from immunoSEQ multiplex PCR; TCRdb stores just in-frame clones and leaves some out. The sample spans approximately 130,000 clones; the ten largest clones claim roughly 2%. Concerning this clone itself: The antigen remains unidentified.

This sequence joins TRBV6-6 and TRBJ1-5, with 7 bases that match TRBD1. Sample: PBMCs. The source of this sequence is a woman between 55 and 75 years old in good health and CMV-seronegative. In DNA form, the CDR3 reads TGTGCCAGCAGTTGGGACAGTTTCAATCAGCCCCAGCATTTT. It specifies CASSWDSFNQPQHF.